A selection of T cell receptor beta chains follows, all from one sample in a study of T cell responses to AZD1222 COVID-19 vaccine. The assay was immunoSEQ multiplex PCR, and TCRdb's table has in-frame clones only and misses some. Of around 84,000 clones listed, approximately 83% are singletons. The material was peripheral blood, obtained 28 days after the second AZD1222 dose. The receptors derive from an adult who received the AZD1222 COVID-19 vaccine. CDR3s include the opening cysteine and the closing phenylalanine or tryptophan. The D gene is left open where the match is weak. Only some rows state a clone size, as once, few, many or a class for expanded clones.

TRBJ2-1	NA	NA	TRBV6-5	TGTGCCAGCAGTTACTCGAGTGGATACAATGAGCAGTTCTTC	CASSYSSGYNEQFF
TRBJ1-2	NA	TRBD1	TRBV19	TGTGCCAGTAGACAGGGGGCGCGTGGCTACACCTTC	CASRQGARGYTF
TRBJ2-2	NA	NA	TRBV30	TGTGCCTGGAGTGTCCGTTGCGGGGGCGGAACCGGGGAGCTGTTTTTT	CAWSVRCGGGTGELFF
TRBJ2-5	NA	NA	TRBV7-8	TGTGCCAGCAGCGTCTGGGACTTCTTGGGTGAGACCCAGTACTTC	CASSVWDFLGETQYF
TRBJ1-6	NA	NA	TRBV4-1	TGCGCCAGCAGCCAACGGCAGGGTAATTCACCCCTCCACTTT	CASSQRQGNSPLHF
TRBJ2-5	NA	NA	TRBV7-2	TGTGCCAGCAGCTTACGTACGGGGGCCTGGTCGGAGACCCAGTACTTC	CASSLRTGAWSETQYF
TRBJ2-3	NA	NA	TRBV9	TGTGCCAGCAGCGCCGGGGTGGGCACAGATACGCAGTATTTT	CASSAGVGTDTQYF
TRBJ1-4	NA	NA	TRBV9	TGTGCCAGCAGCGCGGGGACACGTAATGAAAAACTGTTTTTT	CASSAGTRNEKLFF
TRBJ1-4	NA	NA	TRBV19	TGTGCCAGTAGTATCCTGACCCCCGGCGGGGAAAAACTGTTTTTT	CASSILTPGGEKLFF
TRBJ1-2	few	TRBD1	TRBV28	TGTGCCAGCAGTCGACCCGGGACAGATAACTATGGCTACACCTTC	CASSRPGTDNYGYTF
TRBJ1-3	NA	NA	TRBV27	TGTGCCAGCAGTCCTCAGCCTGTCTCTGGAAACACCATATATTTT	CASSPQPVSGNTIYF
TRBJ1-2	NA	TRBD1	TRBV19	TGTGCCAGTAGTATAACACCGGGACAGGGGGCTCGTGGCTACACCTTC	CASSITPGQGARGYTF
TRBJ2-1	once	TRBD2	TRBV7-9	TGTGCCAGCAGCTTATCACCCCTCAAGCGGGGGGAGGCTTGGGAGCAGTTCTTC	CASSLSPLKRGEAWEQFF
TRBJ1-5	NA	NA	TRBV28	TGTGCCAGCAGTTTCGCATTCCAGCCCCAGCATTTT	CASSFAFQPQHF